Included here is one T cell receptor (beta chain) sequence, with context. The target of this receptor is not known. The input lacks base qualities; no much larger clone sits a single base away. Libraries were built with the immunoSEQ multiplex PCR assay. The multiplex PCR relied on a mix of 60 forward primers for TCR Vbeta segments and 13 reverse primers for TCR Jbeta segments. Amplification of the CDR3 region of rearranged TCR beta genes was performed with a multiplex PCR assay on genomic DNA. The Illumina HiSeq System was used to sequence the amplified TCR beta libraries as 87-base-pair reads. In the authors' own workflow: Across the 670 or so repertoires, a later analysis counted tens of millions of unique TCR beta chains, roughly 11 million of which were shared by at least two donors. To remove PCR and sequencing errors, raw reads were error-corrected and collapsed into unique sequences using a nearest-neighbor algorithm that merged closely related sequences. To assign V, D and J gene segments, CDR3 sequences were aligned to IMGT reference sequences. For a sequence to be retained, a match of at least six nucleotides to both a V gene segment and a J gene segment was required. A rearrangement counted as productive if the CDR3 had no stop codons and remained in frame with V and J, and every other rearrangement counted as non-productive. CDR3 was defined according to IMGT convention as the region running from the second conserved V-encoded cysteine to the conserved J-encoded phenylalanine. The earlier analysis of some 580 of the donors excluded any sequence lacking an unambiguous match to a single V gene segment. In an earlier analysis of several hundred of the donors, V segments were called functional above 56.7% productive rearrangements and were called segregating when the between-donor standard deviation exceeded 5%. A statistical classification framework was built to diagnose cytomegalovirus status from the catalog of TCR beta chain sequences. V and J gene assignment, in a later analysis, came from comparing TCR nucleotide sequences with IMGT/GENE-DB human TR gene sequences. A later analysis assigned CDR3 sequences and most-parsimonious VDJ recombination scenarios with the TCRdist pipeline. In a later analysis, each TCR beta chain was defined by its CDR3 amino acid sequence together with its V-gene family, and reads lacking a unique V-gene family were excluded. As a way to deal with suspected cross-contamination and a sequencing artifact, a later analysis dropped 450 to 600 nucleotide sequences that were highly shared and had low generation probability. In a later analysis, a clonal expansion index for each public chain was calculated from normalized within-repertoire ranks of inferred template counts. In a later analysis, generation probabilities were computed with a VDJ recombination model fitted to out-of-frame rearrangements, and the resulting probabilities were checked against IGoR. Hypergeometric tests were used in a later analysis to score TCR-TCR, TCR-HLA and TCR-CMV co-occurrence, with a repertoire-size bias correction applied to the TCR pairs. False discovery rates were estimated in a later analysis by permuting HLA or CMV assignments 20 times. In a later analysis, co-occurring TCRs were grouped using DBSCAN, and TCRdist sequence similarity was added for clustering within HLA-allele-positive subsets. Repertoires with fewer than 30,000 or more than 120,000 public chains, plus five repertoires with anomalous nucleotide sharing, were excluded from co-occurrence clustering. This immuneACCESS table, as held by TCRdb, lists in-frame sequences with V and J called but not all clones. Of the missing ones, under half trace to an unresolved V gene in checked studies; the others have no known cause. V and J calls and clone size are those listed in that table; D and trimming were worked out from the DNA. The sample table records around 80,000 clones; around 68% of these occur just once. The ten most abundant clones make up over 7.5% of the sample.

The cohort was made up of 666 healthy bone marrow donors. At the time of sampling, every cohort member was nominally healthy, though immune exposures that went unrecorded were likely present. The donor tested CMV seropositive and was one of the 289 seropositive cohort members. Every donor gave a peripheral blood sample, and the peripheral blood mononuclear cells from that sample were used for TCR beta sequencing. The Qiagen DNeasy Blood Extraction Kit was used to extract genomic DNA from the blood cell samples. V lost 0 bases and J lost 2 bases; the stretch between them is 5 bases long. The CDR3, cysteine through phenylalanine, is 13 amino acids long. CDR3 DNA is the only sequence kept; it has 39 bases, read in frame from the first base. CDR1 and CDR2 were assigned from the germline V gene as SGHRS and YFSETQ. The data belong to a study of cytomegalovirus exposure and HLA in healthy donors (dated by TCRdb to 2017 to 2019). About the study as a whole: In an earlier analysis of several hundred of the donors, under 300 Gb of sequence data and roughly 100 million unique TCR beta sequences from some 170 million T cells were reported. The study used immunosequencing to profile the T cell repertoires of about 670 subjects and linked those repertoires to cytomegalovirus serostatus. The genetic ancestry cluster associated with self-reported Caucasian donors included 81% of the 350 to 500 genotyped donors. Roughly 300 gigabases of sequencing data and 70 million to 100 million unique TCR sequences were included in an early release covering under 650 HLA-typed donors. Typing coverage differed by locus: A, B, C, DRB1 and DQB1 were typed in roughly 620-640 donors, DQA1 in about 500, DPA1 in nearly 610, and DPB1 in 472. In addition to the first cohort of approximately 650 subjects, a separate validation cohort of about 120 different subjects was used. To study patterns of TCR occurrence, a later analysis re-analyzed previously published TCR beta repertoires from around 700 donors and added high-resolution HLA genotyping. A later genetic analysis took genome-wide SNP genotypes for about 65% of the 666 donors and used that subset as a discovery cohort. About 5 DR-DQ haplotypes were handled as single units for association and clustering, since linkage in the cohort was strong. Class I and class II HLA loci were covered by the typing at four-digit resolution. To predict cytomegalovirus infection status, the study combined high-throughput TCR immunosequencing, statistical association of individual TCRs with disease status, and machine learning. Donor age, sex, ethnicity and CMV serostatus were compiled together with the repertoire data. In an earlier analysis of around 540 of the donors, high-throughput TCR beta sequencing was used to judge whether each TCR beta V gene segment behaved as functional or pseudogenic. The later analysis used no new phenotypic data to find candidate immune exposures, relying instead on TCR beta sequences and their occurrence across donors. Among about 400 genotyped donors of the cohort, an average of around 220,000 unique TCR beta nucleotide sequences was sequenced per donor, of which roughly 17% were non-productive. Every discovery cohort repertoire had been produced on one sequencing platform. The study aimed to test whether cataloging public T cell receptors could reveal signatures of past pathogen exposure.

Results the study describes overall, beyond this receptor: In an earlier analysis of about 600 of the donors, most TCR beta V segments appeared in productive rearrangements about 87% or about 30% of the time, broadly matching IMGT annotations. Because HLA typing was unavailable for some donors at each locus, only the typed subset was used in association tests. A group of highly shared sequence variants was considered likely to be a technical artifact of the sequencing pipeline. In a later genetic analysis, a missense DCLRE1C variant was associated with V-gene and J-gene trimming of TCR beta chains, and the association was replicated in an independent cohort. The study listed 150 to 200 TCR beta chains as associated with cytomegalovirus. At a false discovery rate of 0.05, a later analysis linked 16,951 TCR beta sequences to specific HLA alleles. In vitro tests confirmed that a few of the cytomegalovirus-associated TCR beta chains recognize cytomegalovirus antigens. When HLA alleles, especially DR and DQ, strongly co-occurred, TCR associations were difficult to assign to individual alleles. A later analysis reported that several top co-occurrence clusters appeared linked to parvovirus B19, influenza, CMV and Epstein-Barr virus. The classifier was reported to diagnose cytomegalovirus status with high specificity and sensitivity in both the original cohort and the validation cohort. Immune exposure information for the cohort was limited to CMV serostatus. The presence/absence analyses assumed that sequencing depth was roughly uniform across donors, and that assumption may not be true. Seventeen rarely observed V segments, including chromosome 9 orphons, were excluded from the earlier analysis of just under 600 of the donors because counts were too low. The authors suggested that the approach could potentially be extended to other disease states and immunological phenotypes. A later analysis found that most CMV-associated TCR beta chains appeared HLA-restricted, with HLA associations seemingly driven largely by CMV exposure. A later genetic analysis reported fewer N-insertions in productive TCRs among donors in an Asian-associated ancestry cluster than the roughly 640-donor mean. The 87-base-pair reads could not distinguish some IMGT-functional V segments, including TRBV6-2 and TRBV6-3, so those segments were excluded. Correlated functional status among segregating V segments might reflect linkage disequilibrium, but an unknown experimental factor could not be ruled out. In this cohort, only TCR beta chains were sequenced, and detectable features were limited by the absence of alpha or paired-chain data. A later analysis found that HLA-associated TCR beta chains were more clonally expanded and had lower generation probabilities than equally common non-associated chains. While some public TCRs were present in many individuals, most TCR sequences turned up only very rarely across donors. A further reported finding was that TCR beta sequences accurately predicted the HLA-A and HLA-B alleles for most subjects in the first cohort. In a later analysis, TCR association rates were found to vary across HLA loci, with the most associated TCRs seen for DRB1 alleles and the fewest for HLA-C alleles.

The sequence is built from TRBV5-1 and TRBJ1-1, with the D segment identity uncertain. Material: PBMCs. The sequence was collected from a man aged 40-49 years in good health and CMV-seropositive. CDR3 loop: CASSLGRNTEAFF. The sequenced DNA is TGCGCCAGCAGCTTGGGCAGAAACACTGAAGCTTTCTTT.